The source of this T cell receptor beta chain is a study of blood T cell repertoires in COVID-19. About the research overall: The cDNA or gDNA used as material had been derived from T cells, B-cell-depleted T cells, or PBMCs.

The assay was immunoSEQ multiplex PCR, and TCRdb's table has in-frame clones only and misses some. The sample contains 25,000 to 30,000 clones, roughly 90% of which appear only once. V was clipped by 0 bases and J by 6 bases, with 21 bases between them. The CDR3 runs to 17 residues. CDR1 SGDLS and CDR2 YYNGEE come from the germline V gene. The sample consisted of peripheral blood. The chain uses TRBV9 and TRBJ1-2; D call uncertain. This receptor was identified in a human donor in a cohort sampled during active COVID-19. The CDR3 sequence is CASSVGPNPETDDGYTF. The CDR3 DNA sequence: TGTGCCAGCAGCGTAGGACCCAACCCGGAGACGGATGATGGCTACACCTTC.